The present entry profiles one TCR beta chain with its context. Its antigen remains unknown. This entry is derived from a study of T cell responses to AZD1222 COVID-19 vaccine. J was trimmed by 3 bases and V by 5 bases; bases with no gene match: 8. Germline assignment: CDR1 SGHTA and CDR2 FQGNSA. The CDR3 covers 16 residues. Generated by immunoSEQ multiplex PCR, the TCRdb table keeps only in-frame clones and is missing some. The table has approximately 100,000 clones, approximately 90% seen once. Study-wide findings and caveats: Repertoire sampling occurred only after the peak T cell response. The donor group comprised mostly white British people and more females; the analysis possibly underestimated clonal diversity.

The chain joins TRBV7-2 to TRBJ1-3; 9 bases are shared with TRBD1. The receptor was derived from an adult in good health. The material was peripheral blood, obtained on day 0 of AZD1222 vaccination. CDR3 bases: TGTGCCAGCAGCCCCCGGGACAGGGTTTATGGAAACACCATATATTTT. It specifies CASSPRDRVYGNTIYF.